The clone carrying this T cell receptor beta chain has only one observation. Its antigen remains unidentified. Time point here: before natalizumab initiation. T0 blood was collected before the first natalizumab infusion. The sample originates from a study of multiple sclerosis patients with progressive multifocal leukoencephalopathy. Study as a whole: Multiple sclerosis patients on natalizumab who never developed PML served as longitudinally sampled controls. General observations from the study: The findings' link to JC virus versus immunocompromise remained uncertain. In most PML patients, TRB repertoires appeared less diverse by entropy.

Measured with immunoSEQ multiplex PCR; TCRdb has only the in-frame clones, and not every one. The sample contains tens of thousands of clones, 90% to 95% of which appear only once. J gave up 5 bases and V 5 bases, and 2 bases lay outside the gene matches. CDR3 length equals 13 residues. Germline assignment: CDR1 LNHDA and CDR2 SQIVND (reference sequence). The chain uses TRBV19 and TRBJ2-3, with 9 bases that match TRBD1. Sample: PBMCs. This receptor was taken from a man aged 30 to 39 with multiple sclerosis. In DNA, the CDR3 is TGTGCCAGTAGTGGGACAGGGAGAGATACGCAGTATTTT. Translated: CASSGTGRDTQYF.